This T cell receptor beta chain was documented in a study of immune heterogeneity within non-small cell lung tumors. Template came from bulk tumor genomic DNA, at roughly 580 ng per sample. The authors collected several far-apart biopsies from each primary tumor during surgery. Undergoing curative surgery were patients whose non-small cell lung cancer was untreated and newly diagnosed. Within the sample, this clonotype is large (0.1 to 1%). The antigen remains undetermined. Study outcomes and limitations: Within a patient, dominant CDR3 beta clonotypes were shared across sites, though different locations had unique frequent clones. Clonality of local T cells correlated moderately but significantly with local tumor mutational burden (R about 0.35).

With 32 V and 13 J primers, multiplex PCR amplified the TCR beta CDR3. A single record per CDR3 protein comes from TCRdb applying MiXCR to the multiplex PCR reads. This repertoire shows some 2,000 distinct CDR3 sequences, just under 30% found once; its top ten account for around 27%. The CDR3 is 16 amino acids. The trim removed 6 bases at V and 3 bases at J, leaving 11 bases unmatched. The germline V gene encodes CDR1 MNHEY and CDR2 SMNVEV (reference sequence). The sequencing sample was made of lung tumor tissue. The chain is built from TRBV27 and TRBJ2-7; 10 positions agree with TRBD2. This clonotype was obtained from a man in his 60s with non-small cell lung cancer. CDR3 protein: CASRNLGLAAGYEQYF. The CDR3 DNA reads TGTGCCAGCAGAAACCTCGGACTAGCGGCAGGCTACGAGCAGTACTTC.